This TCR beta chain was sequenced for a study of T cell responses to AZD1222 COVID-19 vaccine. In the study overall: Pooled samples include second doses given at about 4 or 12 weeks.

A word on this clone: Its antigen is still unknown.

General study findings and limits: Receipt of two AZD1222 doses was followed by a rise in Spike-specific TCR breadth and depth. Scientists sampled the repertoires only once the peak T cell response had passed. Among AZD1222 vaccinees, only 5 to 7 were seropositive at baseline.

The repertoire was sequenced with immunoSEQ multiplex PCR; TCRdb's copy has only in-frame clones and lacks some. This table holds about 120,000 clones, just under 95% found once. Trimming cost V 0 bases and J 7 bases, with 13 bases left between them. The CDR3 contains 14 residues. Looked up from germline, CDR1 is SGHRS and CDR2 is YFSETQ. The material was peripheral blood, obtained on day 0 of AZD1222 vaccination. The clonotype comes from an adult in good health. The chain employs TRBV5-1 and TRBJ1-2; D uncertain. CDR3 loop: CASSLAGYGSGYTF. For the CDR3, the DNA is TGCGCCAGCAGCTTGGCGGGGTACGGGAGTGGCTACACCTTC.